This T cell receptor (beta chain) was captured in a study of shared T cell receptors in the human thymus (dated by TCRdb to the early 2020s). Describing the broader study: The study examined how the human thymus generates shared, self-reactive T-cell receptor alpha chains.

Libraries came from the immunoSEQ multiplex PCR assay. The table was pulled from immuneACCESS by TCRdb, which kept in-frame rearrangements only. Such tables lose some clones; where checked, under half of the loss comes from unresolved V genes, and the rest has no known cause. Present in this sample are about 380,000 clones, approximately 95% of which were seen just once. Of the sample, 0.02% falls within the top ten clones. Note on this clone: This receptor's antigen is unknown. No much larger clone is present one base from it, and per-base qualities are unavailable.

CDR1 MNHEY and CDR2 SMNVEV are derived from the germline V gene (reference sequence). V and J lose 4 bases and 5 bases, and a span of 21 bases separates them. The CDR3 contains 16 residues, cysteine and phenylalanine counted. Kept here is only the CDR3 DNA, which spans 48 bases and is read in frame from base 1. The chain joins TRBV27 to TRBJ2-7; a tentative D match to TRBD1 spans 6 bases. The clonotype originates from a human donor. The sample consisted of thymocytes. The nucleotide sequence reads as follows: TGTGCCAGCAGTTCCGCAAGGTGGGGGCTCGGGAACGAGCAGTACTTC. It encodes CASSSARWGLGNEQYF.